This TCR beta chain is from a study of shared clonotypes between healthy human individuals. Overall study: Per-donor plates numbered three CD4 naive, three CD4 memory, two CD8 naive and one CD8 memory.

For every subset, genomic DNA was evenly distributed across several immunoSEQ plates. In the source study's methods: Junction-only immunoSEQ sequences carried no quality scores, so filtering differed. Clones were sequenced by immunoSEQ multiplex PCR, and TCRdb holds only the in-frame ones, with some missing. V, J and clone size were drawn from that table, and D and trimming were deduced from the DNA. In the table there are roughly 330,000 clones, about 74% of which are singletons. There were only Caucasian adults among the donors, and all lived in Nashville, Tennessee. The V and J ends lost 0 bases and 9 bases respectively, with 15 bases between them. Germline V gene data show CDR1 as SGHTA and CDR2 as FQGTGA. The CDR3 extends over 15 amino acids.

This receptor was taken from a man aged 30-40 years in good health. The source material was memory CD4+ T cells sorted from blood. Subset indicated: CD45RA-negative fraction. The genes are TRBV7-3 and TRBJ2-1; D is unresolved. CDR3 in DNA: TGTGCCAGCAGCTTAACTTCCGACGTTATTAGTGAGCAGTTCTTC. It is translated as CASSLTSDVISEQFF.